The entry that follows covers one T cell receptor beta chain sequence. This clone was picked up a small number of times. Its cognate antigen has yet to be identified. There are no base qualities to consult, and no much larger clone falls within one base. This specimen belongs to a study of blood T cell repertoires in COVID-19 (dated by TCRdb to the early 2020s). Describing the broader study: The collaborator samples originated in the United States, Italy and Spain and spanned the acute and convalescent phases of COVID-19. The prospective study material was composed of cDNA or gDNA derived from T cells, B-cell-depleted T cells, or PBMCs. Subjects who had been exposed to COVID-19, were actively infected with it, or had recovered from it provided the deeply sampled blood TCRbeta repertoires that made up the dataset. The repertoires were released in a freely available public database intended as a resource for research on the immune response to SARS-CoV-2. The samples were drawn from the first 160 participants of the ongoing ImmuneRACE study and from more than 1,000 subjects provided by 6 global collaborators. Nearly every sample came with metadata listing a de-identified subject ID, COVID-19 status, age in years and sex. HLA class I and class II types, where available, came from metadata supplied by the sample provider rather than from assay-based typing. Beyond this particular receptor, the publication reports: Clinical and demographic metadata were provided uncurated, with the amount varying by source and participant.

The germline V gene (reference sequence) provides CDR1 LGHDT and CDR2 YNNKEL. V is pared back by 0 bases and J by 7 bases, with 10 bases lying between the germline termini. From the cysteine up to the phenylalanine, the CDR3 has a length of 14 residues. The kept DNA is CDR3 alone, 42 bases in frame from the first base. In the prospective study, participants were about 18 to 95 years old, resided in about two dozen geographic areas of the United States, and were enrolled through a virtual design. In the prospective study, cohorts were assigned on the basis of participant-reported clinical history obtained from a screening survey and a study questionnaire. Recovered participants in ImmuneRACE Cohort 3 were defined as having two consecutive negative NP/OP PCR tests, clearance from a healthcare professional, or resolution of symptoms. Each participant in the prospective study had whole blood, serum and a nasopharyngeal or oropharyngeal swab collected by mobile phlebotomists. Prospective study participants could optionally give additional blood draws and questionnaires over an approximately 2-month period. Before DNA extraction, blood samples from the prospective study were shipped at room temperature or frozen.

TCRbeta CDR3 regions were amplified from genomic DNA by means of the immunoSEQ Assay, a bias-controlled multiplex PCR. The paper's processing steps were these. Within the assay, amplification of reference gene primers was used to estimate how many nucleated cells each sample contained. To quantify the absolute abundance of each unique TCRbeta CDR3 rearrangement, sequence reads were collapsed and filtered. For each sample, productive Simpson clonality was calculated by taking the square root of Simpson's diversity index across productive rearrangements. The immuneACCESS repertoire file appears here via TCRdb, limited to in-frame rearrangements. These files lack a portion of the clones; in checked studies, under half of the deficit traces to unresolved V genes, and the cause of the others is not known. V and J calls and clone size are as listed in that table; D and trimming were resolved from the DNA. Within this sample are about 160,000 clones, with around four fifths of them counted one time only. Of the sample, around 4.8% is held by the ten largest clones.

The sequence was obtained from a woman between 50 and 59 years old who had recovered from COVID-19. The chain is encoded by TRBV3-1 (or the pseudogene TRBV3-2) joined to TRBJ1-5; no D gene call is confident. What was sequenced was PBMCs or T cells enriched from blood (not recorded which). The sequenced DNA: TGTGCCAGCAGCCAAGAAGCGGGGAGGCAGCCCCAGCATTTT. Its product reads: CASSQEAGRQPQHF.